The 28 T cell receptor beta chains below all came from one sample that was sequenced in a study of Graves' ophthalmopathy and Graves' hyperthyroidism. Investigators amplified TCR beta CDR3 regions from RNA transcripts. The authors performed first-round RT-PCR with HTBI primers and then a second-round multiplex PCR. TCRdb fed the multiplex PCR reads into MiXCR, producing one record per CDR3 protein. Here the sample spans about 500,000 distinct CDR3 sequences, 13% to 15% being singletons. Sequenced sample: blood. These receptors were taken from a woman aged 25 to 39 with Graves' ophthalmopathy.

This clonotype has more than one count but fewer than ten. The genes are TRBV12-3 or TRBV12-4 and TRBJ1-3; D not certain. The CDR3 has 14 residues. The V end lost 2 bases, the J end lost 0 bases, and 5 bases lay between the germline ends. CDR3 DNA: TGTGCCAGCAGTTTACGTTACTCTGGAAACACCATATATTTT. Encoded protein: CASSLRYSGNTIYF.

This clonotype appeared many times. One junction end does not reproduce the germline sequence, and a read error may be involved. The rearrangement links TRBV20-1 to TRBJ2-5; D gene uncertain. The CDR3 runs to 13 residues. CDR1 and CDR2 (germline): DFQATT, SNEGSKA (reference sequence). CDR3 nucleotides: TGCAGTGTTAGAAGAGCAACCCAAGAGACCCAGTACTTC. This sequence encodes CSVRRATQETQYF.

The chain uses TRBV20-1 and TRBJ2-7; 9 nucleotides line up with TRBD1. The CDR3 length is 16 residues. V lost 0 bases to trimming and J lost 0 bases; unmatched junction nucleotides: 6. Germline CDR1 is DFQATT and CDR2 is SNEGSKA (reference sequence). The CDR3 nucleotides read TGCAGTGCTAGAGAGGGACCGGGACAGGGCTCCTACGAGCAGTACTTC. Protein sequence: CSAREGPGQGSYEQYF.

This clonotype was counted ten times or more. This chain uses TRBV7-8 with TRBJ2-5; the match to TRBD2 covers 14 bases. The CDR3 covers 16 residues. Trimming took 1 base from V and 4 from J; bases not matched to a gene: 2. Germline CDR1 reads SGHVS; CDR2 reads FQNEAQ. CDR3 region: CASSLGLAGGPETQYF. In nucleotides, the CDR3 is TGTGCCAGCAGCTTAGGACTAGCGGGGGGGCCAGAGACCCAGTACTTC.

In its sample, this clonotype was seen many times. The chain is built from TRBV30 and TRBJ2-6; D not resolved. The V and J ends lost 0 bases and 0 bases respectively, with 3 bases between them. Germline values: CDR1 GTSNPN, CDR2 SVGIG (reference sequence). CDR3 length: 14 amino acids. The chain's CDR3 is CAWSVSSGANVLTF. In nucleotides, the CDR3 is TGTGCCTGGAGTGTAAGCTCTGGGGCCAACGTCCTGACTTTC. Full variable domain (remainder filled in from reference TRBV30 and TRBJ2-6): SQTIHQWPATLVQPVGSPLSLECTVEGTSNPNLYWYRQAAGRGLQLLFYSVGIGQISSEVPQNLSASRPQDRQFILSSKKLLLSDSGFYLCAWSVSSGANVLTFGAGSRLTVL.

At least ten counts were recorded for this clonotype. The chain is built from TRBV20-1 and TRBJ1-2, with D perhaps TRBD1 (5 bases). This CDR3 comprises 13 residues. Between the trimmed V and J ends, which lost 6 bases and 3 bases, there was a span of 14 bases. Per germline, CDR1 DFQATT and CDR2 SNEGSKA (reference sequence). The CDR3 DNA follows: TGCAGTGCGGTCCCCCGAGGGGACTATGGCTACACCTTC. Protein: CSAVPRGDYGYTF.

This clonotype was observed many times. The chain combines TRBV7-9 with TRBJ1-1, with no clear D. Germline V gives CDR1 SEHNR, CDR2 FQNEAQ (reference sequence). CDR3 length: 14 amino acids. V lost 5 bases to trimming and J lost 2 bases, with 12 bases between them. DNA for the CDR3: TGTGCCAGCAGCCACCCGGCCGATAACACTGAAGCTTTCTTT. Residues: CASSHPADNTEAFF.

With regard to this clonotype: Since a much larger clone is just one base distant, this may be a read error. The J gene is TRBJ2-5, the V gene TRBV12-3 or TRBV12-4; D assignment may be TRBD1 or TRBD2 (5 bases each). This CDR3 is built from 15 residues. Between the trimmed V and J ends, which lost 6 bases and 3 bases, there was a span of 17 bases. The CDR3 region has the DNA TGTGCCAGCAGCTTGGGGGTGGGAGTTAAAGAGACCCAGTACTTC. This sequence encodes CASSLGVGVKETQYF.

This clonotype showed up many times. The V gene is TRBV10-2, the J gene TRBJ1-2; D is uncertain. This CDR3 is built from 15 residues. Per the germline V gene, CDR1 is WSHSY and CDR2 is SAAADI. Trimming removed 0 bases from V and 2 bases from J, with 10 bases in between. The CDR3 region is CASSESSGQNYGYTF. Written as DNA, the CDR3 is TGCGCCAGCAGTGAGTCTTCAGGTCAAAACTATGGCTACACCTTC.

This clonotype was detected ten times or more. The chain joins TRBV7-6 to TRBJ2-2; D possibly corresponds to TRBD1 (6 bases). Germline-derived CDR1 and CDR2 are SGHVS and FNYEAQ. The CDR3 has 16 residues. Trimming took off 2 bases at V and 3 bases at J, with 13 bases between the two ends. The CDR3 is CASSLSRQGYTGELFF. In nucleotides, the CDR3 is TGTGCCAGCAGCTTATCCCGGCAGGGGTACACCGGGGAGCTGTTTTTT.

Notes on this clonotype: A much larger clone differs from this one at a single base, so this may be a read error. The V and J genes are TRBV30 and TRBJ1-2, with D uncertain. The CDR3 has 11 residues. In germline, CDR1 is GTSNPN, CDR2 SVGIG (reference sequence). Trimming took 3 bases from V and 7 from J, leaving 9 bases between them. The CDR3 is CAWRRVGGYTF. The CDR3 DNA reads as TGTGCCTGGAGGAGGGTTGGTGGCTACACCTTC.

This clonotype was detected many times. This chain uses TRBV15 with TRBJ2-7; a possible D gene is TRBD2 (6 bases). The CDR3 totals 16 residues. Trimming cost V 0 bases and J 2 bases, with 14 bases left between them. In germline, CDR1 is LNHNV, CDR2 YYDKDF (reference sequence). CDR3 coding DNA: TGTGCCACCAGCAGAGATGCGGAGGGAACCCCCTACGAGCAGTACTTC. Amino acids: CATSRDAEGTPYEQYF.

The chain uses TRBV19 and TRBJ1-1; D possibly corresponds to TRBD1 (6 bases). Germline V lookup: CDR1 LNHDA, CDR2 SQIVND (reference sequence). The CDR3 consists of 14 residues. The V gene lost 6 bases and the J gene lost 2 bases, with 13 bases spanning the gap. For the CDR3, the DNA is TGTGCCAGTAGCGTTCAGACAGGTAACACTGAAGCTTTCTTT. Its translation: CASSVQTGNTEAFF. Complete variable domain (other parts from reference TRBV19 and TRBJ1-1): DGGITQSPKYLFRKEGQNVTLSCEQNLNHDAMYWYRQDPGQGLRLIYYSQIVNDFQKGDIAEGYSVSREKKESFPLTVTSAQKNPTAFYLCASSVQTGNTEAFFGQGTRLTVV.

Points on this clonotype: At one of its ends the junction is not consistent with the germline gene, which may arise from a read error. The rearrangement uses TRBV6-1 and TRBJ2-2; D possibly corresponds to TRBD2 (5 bases). The CDR3 loop spans 12 amino acids. Per germline, CDR1 MNHNS and CDR2 SASEGT. CDR3 in amino acids: CASSRNTGELCF. CDR3 DNA sequence: TGTGCCAGCAGTAGGAACACCGGGGAGCTGTGTTTT.

The sample holds many counts of this clonotype. In DNA form, the CDR3 reads TGTGCCAGTAGTACCCCCAGGACAGGGGGCTGGGAGACCCAGTACTTC. Its protein is CASSTPRTGGWETQYF. This chain connects TRBV19 to TRBJ2-5; 11 nucleotides align to TRBD1. CDR1 is LNHDA, CDR2 SQIVND, per germline (reference sequence). The ends lost 4 bases at V and 5 bases at J; junction bases unmatched: 9. The CDR3 is 16 amino acids. The complete variable domain, with remaining parts taken from reference TRBV19 and TRBJ2-5, reads DGGITQSPKYLFRKEGQNVTLSCEQNLNHDAMYWYRQDPGQGLRLIYYSQIVNDFQKGDIAEGYSVSREKKESFPLTVTSAQKNPTAFYLCASSTPRTGGWETQYFGPGTRLLVL.

This clonotype appeared many times. A much larger clone sits a single nucleotide away, making a read error possible. As DNA, the CDR3 is TGTGCCAGCGAGAAACTGTCGTCCCAAGAGACCCAGCACTTC. Translated: CASEKLSSQETQHF. The chain has TRBV28 and TRBJ2-5; no reliable D call. In germline, CDR1 is MDHEN, CDR2 SYDVKM. The CDR3 has 14 residues.

In its sample, this clonotype was seen many times. The chain recombines TRBV27 with TRBJ1-2; D is unclear. The CDR3 consists of 13 residues. Per germline, CDR1 MNHEY and CDR2 SMNVEV (reference sequence). V lost 2 bases and J 6 bases, leaving 10 bases between the germline ends. CDR3 nucleotides: TGTGCCAGCAGTTTAAGTAGCTCCCATGGCTACACCTTC. Encoded protein: CASSLSSSHGYTF.

The V call is TRBV2, the J call TRBJ1-3; TRBD1 aligns across 9 bases. Per the germline V gene, CDR1 is SNHLY and CDR2 is FYNNEI. The CDR3 spans 15 residues. After removal of 5 bases from V and 8 bases from J, the junction contained 10 bases not matched to a gene. The CDR3 sequence is CASSPTGGFGYTIYF. CDR3 coding DNA: TGTGCCAGCAGTCCCACAGGGGGCTTTGGGTACACCATATATTTT.

This clonotype was found many times. The chain employs TRBV7-2 and TRBJ1-5; D possibly corresponds to TRBD1 (6 bases). Looked up from germline, CDR1 is SGHTA and CDR2 is FQGNSA. Trimming pared 7 bases from V and 3 bases from J, leaving 16 bases between. The CDR3 extends over 15 amino acids. CDR3 in amino acids: CASNLDGQFNQPQHF. The CDR3 coding sequence is TGTGCCAGCAACTTGGACGGACAGTTCAATCAGCCCCAGCATTTT.

The V call is TRBV12-3 or TRBV12-4, the J call TRBJ1-1, with 8 bases identical to TRBD1. Trimming cost V 6 bases and J 4 bases; bases outside gene matches: 7. The CDR3 runs 14 residues. The CDR3 sequence: CASSPSDRGTEAFF. CDR3 in DNA: TGTGCCAGCAGCCCATCCGACAGGGGCACTGAAGCTTTCTTT.

The rearrangement links TRBV12-3 or TRBV12-4 to TRBJ1-4; D call uncertain. With 2 bases removed from V and 1 base from J, the gap between germline ends came to 14 bases. The length of the CDR3 is 17 residues. In DNA form, the CDR3 reads TGTGCCAGCAGTTTAATTGCGGGCGGCCTAACTAATGAAAAACTGTTTTTT. Protein sequence: CASSLIAGGLTNEKLFF.

At least ten counts were recorded for this clonotype. The CDR3 bases are TGTGCCAGCAGTCACAGGGACGGGGTGGGGACCCAGTACTTC. Protein sequence: CASSHRDGVGTQYF. V usage is TRBV12-3 or TRBV12-4 and J usage is TRBJ2-5; D might be TRBD1 (6 bases). The CDR3 loop spans 14 amino acids. The V gene lost 5 bases and the J gene lost 7 bases, with 17 bases spanning the gap.

The chain is built from TRBV18 and TRBJ1-2; D is undetermined. V lost 1 base and J lost 4, with 10 bases in between. The germline V gene has CDR1 KGHSH and CDR2 LQKENI. The CDR3 has 14 amino acids. The CDR3 reads CASSPQGPPYGYTF. Written as DNA, the CDR3 is TGTGCCAGCTCACCACAGGGTCCACCCTATGGCTACACCTTC. The variable domain in full, completed from reference TRBV18 and TRBJ1-2, reads NAGVMQNPRHLVRRRGQEARLRCSPMKGHSHVYWYRQLPEEGLKFMVYLQKENIIDESGMPKERFSAEFPKEGPSILRIQQVVRGDSAAYFCASSPQGPPYGYTFGSGTRLTVV.

This clonotype was found many times. The junction shows a germline mismatch at one end, possibly a read error. The chain joins TRBV12-3 or TRBV12-4 to TRBJ2-5; no reliable D call. CDR3 length equals 15 residues. The CDR3, as DNA: TGTGCAAGCACGCCTTCGTCAGACCCGCCGGAGACCCAGTACTTC. The encoded protein is CASTPSSDPPETQYF.

The V gene is TRBV18, the J gene TRBJ2-7; D is possibly TRBD2 (5 bases). The CDR3 spans 15 residues. Germline V gene data show CDR1 as KGHSH and CDR2 as LQKENI. Trimming removed 0 bases from V and 4 bases from J, with 13 bases in between. DNA of the CDR3: TGTGCCAGCTCACCACCAAGAGGGTTGGTATACGAGCAGTACTTC. This translates into CASSPPRGLVYEQYF.

This clonotype was recorded many times. The CDR3 nucleotides read TGTGCCAGCAGTGATCGGGACGGCGAGACGGCTTTCTTT. This codes for CASSDRDGETAFF. The gene calls are TRBV2 and TRBJ1-1; tentatively, D is TRBD1 (5 bases). Trimming cost V 3 bases and J 11 bases, with 16 bases left between them. CDR1 and CDR2 from the germline V gene are SNHLY and FYNNEI. The CDR3 has 13 amino acids. The whole variable domain, filled in from reference TRBV2 and TRBJ1-1, reads EPEVTQTPSHQVTQMGQEVILRCVPISNHLYFYWYRQILGQKVEFLVSFYNNEISEKSEIFDDQFSVERPDGSNFTLKIRSTKLEDSAMYFCASSDRDGETAFFGQGTRLTVV.

This clonotype was seen repeatedly, ten times or more. The CDR3 sequence is CASSLDPGLGQETQYF. Here the CDR3 DNA reads TGTGCCAGCAGCTTAGATCCGGGACTAGGTCAAGAGACCCAGTACTTC. V is TRBV11-2 and J is TRBJ2-5; 8 nucleotides match TRBD2. With V trimmed by 0 bases and J by 2 bases, 5 bases remained unmatched. CDR1 SGHAT and CDR2 FQNNGV come from the germline V gene. The length of the CDR3 is 16 residues.

There are many counts of this clonotype. The genes are TRBV6-1 and TRBJ2-7, with 8 bases fitting TRBD2. The CDR3 contains 15 residues. CDR1 and CDR2 (germline): MNHNS, SASEGT. J was trimmed by 2 bases and V by 6 bases; bases with no gene match: 9. CDR3 in DNA: TGTGCCAGCAGAGTAGGGCTAGCGGGTCCCTACGAGCAGTACTTC. Its translation: CASRVGLAGPYEQYF.